A selection of T cell receptor beta chains follows, all from one sample in a study of T cells in Graves' hyperthyroidism and ophthalmopathy. Each CDR3 protein gets one entry after TCRdb re-called the multiplex PCR reads with MiXCR. The sample shows 450,000 to 650,000 distinct CDR3 sequences, approximately 17% of them seen only once. The sample consisted of blood. The receptors derive from a woman aged 18-29 years with Graves' ophthalmopathy. Both conserved end residues are part of each CDR3. The D gene is left open where the match is weak. Size tells how often a clone was seen (once, few, many) or the class of an expanded clone, and some rows leave it out.

V gene	D gene	clone size	J gene	CDR3 protein	CDR3 DNA
TRBV18	-	few	TRBJ2-2	CASSPLRDTGELFF	TGTGCCAGCTCACCACTCAGGGACACCGGGGAGCTGTTTTTT
TRBV6-1	-	-	TRBJ1-1	CASSEAKGREAFF	TGTGCCAGCAGTGAAGCAAAAGGTAGGGAAGCTTTCTTT
TRBV7-9	-	-	TRBJ1-1	CASSGSGGYLTEAFF	TGTGCCAGCAGCGGCTCCGGGGGCTATTTAACTGAAGCTTTCTTT
TRBV29-1	-	-	TRBJ1-2	CSVEGSDYGYTF	TGCAGCGTTGAAGGGTCAGACTATGGCTACACCTTC
TRBV2	-	many	TRBJ2-3	CASSPRDTQYF	TGTGCCAGCAGTCCCCGAGATACGCAGTATTTT
TRBV11-2	TRBD2	many	TRBJ2-5	CASSQTSSETQYF	TGTGCCAGCAGCCAGACTAGCTCAGAGACCCAGTACTTC
TRBV3-1	-	many	TRBJ1-1	CASSQGVGLRNTEAFF	TGTGCCAGCAGCCAAGGGGTAGGACTCAGGAACACTGAAGCTTTCTTT
TRBV29-1	TRBD2	few	TRBJ2-6	CSVASSGSSGANVLTF	TGCAGCGTTGCGTCTAGCGGGAGCTCTGGGGCCAACGTCCTGACTTTC
TRBV7-2	TRBD2	few	TRBJ2-5	CASSWGVGLAGEQETQYF	TGTGCCAGCAGCTGGGGGGTGGGACTAGCGGGAGAACAAGAGACCCAGTACTTC
TRBV10-2	-	many	TRBJ1-2	CASTAGGGYTF	TGCGCCAGCACCGCGGGGGGTGGCTACACCTTC
TRBV7-2	-	many	TRBJ2-1	CASRGNEQFF	TGTGCCAGCCGGGGGAATGAGCAGTTCTTC
TRBV6-5	-	-	TRBJ1-2	CASSYKYKGRFGGYTF	TGTGCCAGCAGTTATAAGTATAAGGGGCGCTTTGGTGGCTACACCTTC
TRBV5-1	TRBD1	many	TRBJ1-1	CASSWEGQGRTEAFF	TGCGCCAGCAGCTGGGAGGGACAGGGACGCACTGAAGCTTTCTTT
TRBV7-9	TRBD2	many	TRBJ2-1	CASSISGRNINEQFF	TGTGCCAGCAGCATCAGCGGGAGAAACATCAATGAGCAGTTCTTC
TRBV20-1	-	few	TRBJ1-3	CSARDPGGIAIYF	TGCAGTGCTAGAGATCCGGGGGGAATCGCCATATATTTT
TRBV10-3	TRBD1	few	TRBJ1-4	CAISESRGQGDEKLFF	TGTGCCATCAGTGAGTCCAGGGGACAGGGTGATGAAAAACTGTTTTTT
TRBV28	-	-	TRBJ1-6	CASIPHNLNNSPLHF	TGTGCCAGCATCCCTCACAACCTCAATAATTCACCCCTCCACTTT
TRBV10-3	-	few	TRBJ2-1	CAISGEAPVHEQFF	TGTGCCATCAGTGGGGAGGCTCCTGTCCATGAGCAGTTCTTC
TRBV6-1	-	many	TRBJ2-1	CASSETLGAYNEQFF	TGTGCCAGCAGTGAAACACTGGGAGCCTACAATGAGCAGTTCTTC
TRBV24-1	-	few	TRBJ1-5	CATSDSDSYSNQPQHF	TGTGCCACCAGTGATTCTGACAGCTATAGCAATCAGCCCCAGCATTTT
TRBV7-2	TRBD2	-	TRBJ2-3	CASRFPLQGLAKGTQYF	TGTGCCAGCAGATTCCCCCTCCAGGGACTAGCGAAGGGTACGCAGTATTTT
TRBV6-1	-	-	TRBJ1-1	CASSEAPRPVGTEAFF	TGTGCCAGCAGTGAAGCTCCCAGGCCAGTCGGCACTGAAGCTTTCTTT
TRBV27	-	many	TRBJ2-7	CASSLSQEAYEQYF	TGTGCCAGCAGTTTAAGCCAGGAAGCCTACGAGCAGTACTTC
TRBV10-3	TRBD1	-	TRBJ2-2	CAISDSGRQGSTGELFF	TGTGCCATCAGTGATTCGGGGCGACAGGGGTCGACCGGGGAGCTGTTTTTT
TRBV19	-	few	TRBJ1-5	CASSVFGGIDQPQHF	TGTGCCAGTAGTGTCTTTGGAGGGATCGATCAGCCCCAGCATTTT
TRBV30	-	many	TRBJ2-3	CAWSGVGTDTQYF	TGTGCCTGGTCGGGGGTCGGCACAGATACGCAGTATTTT
TRBV5-1	-	-	TRBJ2-2	CASSLSRSHTGELFF	TGCGCCAGCAGCTTGTCAAGGTCGCACACCGGGGAGCTGTTTTTT
TRBV27	TRBD2	-	TRBJ2-1	CARGGGVRKSSYNEQFF	TGTGCCAGGGGGGGGGGGGTCAGGAAAAGCTCCTACAATGAGCAGTTCTTC
TRBV27	-	-	TRBJ2-1	CASSLTGSGMEFF	TGTGCCAGCAGTTTAACAGGGTCAGGGATGGAGTTCTTC